The 8 T cell receptor beta chains below come from one sample, sequenced in a study of shared clonotypes between healthy human individuals. Libraries were prepared by immunoSEQ multiplex PCR; TCRdb keeps only in-frame clonotypes and omits some of them. This repertoire shows 2 million to 3 million clones, 93% found once; its top ten account for roughly 0.36%. The sample taken for sequencing was naive CD4+ T cells from PBMCs. Subset reported: CD45RA+ positively selected. The receptors originated from a man between 18 and 29 years old in good health. Some clones in this sample may be carry-over from other donors' samples.

This clone showed up just once. V gene TRBV6-6 combines with J gene TRBJ2-7; the D gene is possibly TRBD2 (6 bases). V lost 2 bases to trimming and J lost 4 bases, with 18 bases between them. CDR1 is MNHNY and CDR2 is SVGAGI in the germline V gene (reference sequence). The CDR3 loop spans 16 amino acids. CDR3 coding DNA: TGTGCCAGCAGTTACGTCTCTTCATCGGGGGAATACGAGCAGTACTTC. This encodes CASSYVSSSGEYEQYF.

In this sample, this clone turned up a few times. Different DNA sequences within this sample yield the same CDR3. The gene calls are TRBV19 and TRBJ1-1; D remains ambiguous. This CDR3 has 11 amino acids. Per the germline V gene, CDR1 is LNHDA and CDR2 is SQIVND (reference sequence). V lost 5 bases, J lost 2 bases, and 3 bases lay in between. The CDR3 region has the DNA TGTGCCAGTAGTCTAAACACTGAAGCTTTCTTT. Its protein product is CASSLNTEAFF.

The V gene is TRBV27, the J gene TRBJ1-2; D remains ambiguous. The CDR3 is made up of 14 amino acids. Deletions cut 5 bases from V and 7 bases from J, with 17 bases between. CDR1 and CDR2 from the germline V gene are MNHEY and SMNVEV (reference sequence). CDR3 coding DNA: TGTGCCAGCAGTCCCCGGCCCCCCCTAATTGGCTACACCTTC. Amino acid sequence: CASSPRPPLIGYTF.

This clone is a singleton in its sample. This chain links TRBV5-5 with TRBJ2-7, with D uncertain. Trimming stripped 0 bases from V and 6 bases from J, with 16 bases between. Germline CDR1 SGHKS, CDR2 YYEKEE (reference sequence). CDR3 length equals 15 residues. CDR3 sequence: CASSLAPVTPREQYF. Here the CDR3 DNA reads TGTGCCAGCAGCTTGGCACCAGTCACACCTCGCGAGCAGTACTTC. Variable domain in full (rest from reference TRBV5-5 and TRBJ2-7): DAGVTQSPTHLIKTRGQQVTLRCSPISGHKSVSWYQQVLGQGPQFIFQYYEKEERGRGNFPDRFSARQFPNYSSELNVNALLLGDSALYLCASSLAPVTPREQYFGPGTRLTVT.

This chain uses TRBV6-1 with TRBJ2-3; D is unresolved. Trimming cost V 1 base and J 5 bases, with 10 bases left between them. The germline V gene has CDR1 MNHNS and CDR2 SASEGT. The CDR3 contains 14 residues. CDR3 protein: CASSEGTILDTQYF. CDR3 in DNA: TGTGCCAGCAGTGAAGGAACTATCTTAGATACGCAGTATTTT.

The rearrangement joins TRBV5-8 to TRBJ1-5; 9 positions agree with TRBD1. CDR3 length equals 17 residues. From germline, CDR1 is SGHTS and CDR2 YDEGEE. Trimming at V came to 4 bases and at J to 2 bases, leaving 10 bases not matched to a gene. As DNA, the CDR3 is TGTGCCAGCAGCCCGGGACAGGGCTTTCTGGGCAATCAGCCCCAGCATTTT. Protein product: CASSPGQGFLGNQPQHF.

The chain links TRBV5-5 to TRBJ2-7, with a weak D call TRBD2 (5 bases). The CDR3 contains 14 residues. The V gene's germline CDR1 is SGHKS and CDR2 YYEKEE (reference sequence). The V end was cut by 2 bases, the J end by 5 bases, with 14 bases between. This CDR3 reads CASSFRETSDEQYF. CDR3 nucleotide sequence: TGTGCCAGCAGCTTCCGGGAAACCTCGGACGAGCAGTACTTC.

Notes on this clone: In the same sample, other DNA sequences code for this CDR3. The chain couples TRBV28 to TRBJ2-7; 10 bases match TRBD2. Germline CDR1 reads MDHEN; CDR2 reads SYDVKM. This CDR3 has 14 amino acids. After removal of 6 bases from V and 4 bases from J, the junction contained 6 bases not matched to a gene. In DNA, the CDR3 is TGTGCCAGCAGCCTAGCGGGAGCGGTATACGAGCAGTACTTC. Its protein product is CASSLAGAVYEQYF.